This TCR beta chain was sequenced during a study of tumor-infiltrating lymphocytes in primary liver carcinoma. It was from roughly 20-30 mg of unsorted bulk tissue that RNA and DNA were co-extracted. The ends were cut back, 10 bases at V and 2 bases at J, with 18 bases in the middle. There are 14 residues in the CDR3. Germline loops: CDR1 MNHEY, CDR2 SVGAGI. This clonotype was seen more than once but under ten times. A much more abundant neighbour one base away suggests this may be a read error. The investigators made TCR beta cDNA from about 500 ng total RNA, using a constant-region primer. Each TCR beta library was derived from three nested multiplex PCR rounds that employed slightly modified ARM-PCR. Rounds one and two of PCR, each of 10 cycles, were primed with TRBV1-TRBV30 forward primers and a C-beta reverse primer. Using its own MiXCR run on the multiplex PCR reads, TCRdb lists one record per CDR3 protein. The table has approximately 100,000 distinct CDR3 sequences, 55% to 80% seen once.

The source of this sequence is a woman aged 55-69 years with primary liver carcinoma and hepatitis B virus infection. Material for sequencing was liver tumor tissue from sampling region 2. Sample subset: tumor region T2, inferior pole. The chain carries TRBV6-5 and TRBJ2-7, with D perhaps matching TRBD2 (5 bases). CDR3 in amino acids: CATCLDGNAYEQYF. The CDR3 nucleotides are TGTGCCACCTGCCTCGACGGGAACGCCTACGAGCAGTACTTC.